Below are 2 T cell receptor beta chains sequenced from a single sample in a study of prognosis after radiotherapy for stage I lung cancer. Genomic DNA yielded TCR beta CDR3, amplified by two-round multiplex PCR. With primers specific to each TRBV and TRBJ gene, the first-round PCR was performed. TCRdb redid the calling of the multiplex PCR reads with MiXCR, one entry per CDR3 protein. Here the sample spans about 13,000 distinct CDR3 sequences, roughly 50% being singletons. Sequencing used PBMCs, obtained before or after stereotactic body radiation therapy (not recorded which). The receptors come from a donor aged 50 or older with non-small cell lung cancer.

By its share, this clonotype is medium-sized. The chain joins TRBV6-2 or TRBV6-3 to TRBJ1-2; the D is unclear. V dropped 7 bases and J dropped 2 bases, with 8 bases sitting between them. This CDR3 is built from 12 residues. Germline V gives CDR1 MNHEY, CDR2 SVGEGT. Here the CDR3 DNA reads TGTGCCAGCACTGAGGCAAACTATGGCTACACCTTC. Translating it yields CASTEANYGYTF.

About this clonotype itself: A far larger clone is off by one base, so a read error is likely. The V call is TRBV7-8, the J call TRBJ2-1; possibly TRBD2 for D (6 bases). The V gene lost 0 bases and the J gene lost 6 bases, with 12 bases spanning the gap. The CDR3 is 15 residues long. Germline values: CDR1 SGHVS, CDR2 FQNEAQ. In DNA form, the CDR3 reads TGTGCCAGCAGCTTAGCGGTGCTAGCGCTCAATGAGCAGTTCTTC. Protein: CASSLAVLALNEQFF.